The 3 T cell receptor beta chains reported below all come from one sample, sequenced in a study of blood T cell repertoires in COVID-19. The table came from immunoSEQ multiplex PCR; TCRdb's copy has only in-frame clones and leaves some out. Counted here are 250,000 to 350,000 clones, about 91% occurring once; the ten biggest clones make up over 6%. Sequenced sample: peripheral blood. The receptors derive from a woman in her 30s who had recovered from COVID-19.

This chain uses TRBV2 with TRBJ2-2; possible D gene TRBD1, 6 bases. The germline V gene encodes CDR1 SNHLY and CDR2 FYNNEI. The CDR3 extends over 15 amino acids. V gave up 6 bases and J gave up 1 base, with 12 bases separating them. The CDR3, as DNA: TGTGCCAGCAGCGAGGGACACTTGAACACCGGGGAGCTGTTTTTT. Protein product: CASSEGHLNTGELFF.

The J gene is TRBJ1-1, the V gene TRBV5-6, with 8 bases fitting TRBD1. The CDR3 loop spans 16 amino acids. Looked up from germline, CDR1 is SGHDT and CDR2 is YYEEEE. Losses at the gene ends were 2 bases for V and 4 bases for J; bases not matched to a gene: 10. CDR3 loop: CASSFGQGRRGTEAFF. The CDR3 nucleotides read TGTGCCAGCAGCTTCGGACAGGGAAGGAGGGGCACTGAAGCTTTCTTT.

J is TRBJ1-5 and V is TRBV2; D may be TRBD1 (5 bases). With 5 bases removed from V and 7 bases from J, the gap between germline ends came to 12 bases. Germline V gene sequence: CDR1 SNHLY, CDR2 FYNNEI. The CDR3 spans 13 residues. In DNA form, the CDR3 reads TGTGCCAGCAGTTCGGTGCAGGGCCAGCCCCAGCATTTT. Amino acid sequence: CASSSVQGQPQHF.